The T cell receptor beta chain under discussion was sequenced for a study of T-cell memory formation after mild COVID-19 (dated by TCRdb to 2020 to 2023). With respect to the entire study: Most TCR sequence clusters were specific to one of the two donors. Longitudinal TCRalpha and TCRbeta repertoire sequencing tracked T-cell clones expanding and contracting after mild COVID-19 in two donors. The cohort comprised two young, previously healthy adult volunteers, one female and one male. What the work shows at the level of the full study, not this receptor alone: Only a couple of mild cases were covered by the study, and larger cohorts that include severe cases with pre-infection samples were considered necessary. Balanced CD4/CD8 phenotypes were observed for clones contracting from day 15 to 85, whereas a bias towards CD4+ was observed for a second wave of clones expanding from day 15 to 37. The detection of some responding clones in pre-infection memory suggests that pre-existing cross-reactive memory T cells joined the SARS-CoV-2 response. Contracting CD4+ clones turned up mainly in the CM and EM memory subsets, whereas EMRA was where CD8+ clones were enriched. The second-wave clones that peaked on day 37 were not confirmed to be SARS-CoV-2 specific.

Ficoll-Paque density gradient centrifugation was used to isolate PBMCs. Points on this clonotype: The antigen it binds to is not known. One base away there is no much larger clone; base qualities are not given.

TCRdb shows the sequencer as Illumina NovaSeq 6000. TCRalpha and TCRbeta cDNA libraries were constructed by 5'RACE with constant-segment primers, with sample barcodes and unique molecular identifiers being introduced. Trizol reagent was used to extract RNA from every sample. Library amplification was performed in two PCR steps, and a second sample barcode and Illumina TruSeq adapters were introduced in the second step. Sequencing of libraries was performed on an Illumina NovaSeq with 2 x 150 bp paired-end reads. On the authors' methods: Reads were demultiplexed and collapsed into UMI-guided consensus sequences with migec v1.2.7. With mixcr v2.1.11, UMI consensuses were aligned to TRA and TRB V and J templates and assembled into clonotypes. Clonotypes were classified as expanded or contracted when called significant by both edgeR and NoisET, with noise models trained on biological replicates. For edgeR calls, the thresholds were a false discovery rate-adjusted p below 0.01 and a log2 fold-change of 1. As an exploratory analysis of dynamics, max-normalized trajectories of the 1000 most abundant clonotypes were examined by PCA with hierarchical clustering. The CD4 or CD8 phenotype of responding clones was assigned using the separately sequenced CD4+ and CD8+ repertoires. TCRdb applied fastp at Q25 and MiXCR to the public reads, then kept only in-frame beta chains. Each entry merges the rows of one CDR3 protein and shows their most common DNA and genes. These V and J calls derive from TCRdb rather than the authors' analysis. The sample yields about 130,000 distinct CDR3 sequences; about a sixth were counted once. About 14% of the sample lies in the top ten.

Cut back by 9 bases and 0 bases, the V and J ends lie 12 bases apart. The CDR3 starts with the cysteine, ends with the phenylalanine, and has 13 residues. The entry retains the CDR3 DNA only, 39 bases that are in frame from base 1. This chain joins TRBV12-3 or TRBV12-4 to TRBJ2-7; the D gene may be TRBD1 or TRBD2, since each aligns over 5 bases. This clonotype was obtained from an adult woman who had mild COVID-19 (a few samples of this study predate the infection). The sample titles of this study are shuffled in the database, so cell type and time point are left out; the donor was told from shared clones. Source material: PBMCs or a T cell subset sorted from them (not recorded which). The DNA reads TGTGCCAGTGCAGGGAGCCCCTCCTACGAGCAGTACTTC. This translates into CASAGSPSYEQYF.